The rows below give T cell receptor beta chains drawn from one sample of a study of technical replicates of blood from several donors. The method was immunoSEQ multiplex PCR; TCRdb's version includes in-frame clones alone and lacks a portion of them. Of about 72,000 clones listed, around 95% are singletons. Source material: T cells isolated from PBMCs. These receptors were taken from a human donor in good health. The CDR3 runs from the conserved cysteine through the conserved F or W. Fields, in order: V gene, J gene, D gene, clone size, CDR3 DNA, CDR3 protein. A D gene is named only where the DNA matches it firmly. Clone sizes are given selectively: once, few, many, or a class where the clone is expanded.

>TRBV5-1|TRBJ2-5|NA|NA
TGCGCCAGCGGCCAACTAGGGGGAGAGACCCAGTACTTC
CASGQLGGETQYF
>TRBV6-1|TRBJ2-7|NA|NA
TGTGCCAGCAGTGCCCCCCTCACGGGGAACGAGCAGTACTTC
CASSAPLTGNEQYF
>TRBV5-5|TRBJ1-1|TRBD1|NA
TGTGCCAGCAGCTACCGGGACAGGGAACTGAACACTGAAGCTTTCTTT
CASSYRDRELNTEAFF
>TRBV4-1|TRBJ1-2|TRBD1|NA
TGCGCCAGCAGCCAAGAGACAGGGAACTATGGCTACACCTTC
CASSQETGNYGYTF
>TRBV10-2|TRBJ1-6|NA|NA
TGCGCCAGCAGACAGGAATCCCACTATAATTCACCCCTCCACTTT
CASRQESHYNSPLHF
>TRBV19|TRBJ1-6|NA|NA
TGTGCCAGTAGTGCCATAATACAGGGAGGGTATAATTCACCCCTCCACTTT
CASSAIIQGGYNSPLHF
>TRBV2|TRBJ2-6|NA|NA
TGTGCCAGCACGCGCTCTGGGGCCAACGTCCTGACTTTC
CASTRSGANVLTF
>TRBV15|TRBJ1-5|TRBD1|NA
TGTGCCACTAACGGGGACAGGGGCGCGTCGAGGCCCCAGCATTTT
CATNGDRGASRPQHF
>TRBV4-1|TRBJ2-1|TRBD2|NA
TGCGCCAGCAGCCAAAAACTAGCGGGAGTGAGCTCCTACAATGAGCAGTTCTTC
CASSQKLAGVSSYNEQFF
>TRBV7-8|TRBJ2-1|NA|NA
TGTGCCAGCAGCTTAGACACAGTTATTCAGTTCTTC
CASSLDTVIQFF
>TRBV30|TRBJ1-2|NA|NA
TGTGCCTGGGGAGACTACGGCTACACCTTC
CAWGDYGYTF
>TRBV28|TRBJ2-1|TRBD2|NA
TGTGCCAGCAGTTTCTCTAGCGGGGGGCGTATGAATGAGCAGTTCTTC
CASSFSSGGRMNEQFF
>TRBV29-1|TRBJ1-1|NA|few
TGCAGCGTTGAGCCCAGGCCAAGGGAAGCTTTCTTT
CSVEPRPREAFF
>TRBV5-1|TRBJ2-2|TRBD1|NA
TGCGCCAGCAGCGTAGACAGGGGGGTCACCGGGGAGCTGTTTTTT
CASSVDRGVTGELFF
>TRBV6-1|TRBJ1-3|NA|once
TGTGCCAGCAGGGCTCTCCTCTCTGGAAACACCATATATTTT
CASRALLSGNTIYF
>TRBV7-9|TRBJ2-7|NA|NA
TGTGCCAGCAGCCCGTCGACGGGGGACTACGAGCAGTACTTC
CASSPSTGDYEQYF
>TRBV10-1|TRBJ2-7|TRBD2|NA
TGCGCCAGCAGTGAGCTAGCGGGGGATTTCTACGAGCAGTACTTC
CASSELAGDFYEQYF
>TRBV11-2|TRBJ2-5|NA|NA
TGTGCCAGCAGCCGATCGTGGACAGCTCAAGAGACCCAGTACTTC
CASSRSWTAQETQYF
>TRBV5-1|TRBJ2-7|TRBD1|NA
TGCGCCAGCAGCTTGGACAGGGGCCTGGAGCAGTACTTC
CASSLDRGLEQYF
>TRBV15|TRBJ2-5|NA|NA
TGTGCCACCAAACCCTCGACAGGATCGACGGCCCAGTACTTC
CATKPSTGSTAQYF
>TRBV6-1|TRBJ2-1|TRBD2|once
TGTGCCAGCACAGCGGGAGGCCCCTACAATGAGCAGTTCTTC
CASTAGGPYNEQFF
>TRBV5-1|TRBJ1-4|NA|NA
TGCGCCAGCAGCCAGGGGTGGGGTAATGAAAAACTGTTTTTT
CASSQGWGNEKLFF
>TRBV5-1|TRBJ1-2|TRBD1|NA
TGCGCCAGCAGCTTGGGGACAGGGCTTGGCTACACCTTC
CASSLGTGLGYTF
>TRBV28|TRBJ2-7|TRBD2|NA
TGTGCCAGCAGTCTCGTCACTAGCGGCTACGAGCAGTACTTC
CASSLVTSGYEQYF
>TRBV20-1|TRBJ2-5|TRBD1|NA
TGCAGTGTTAACAGGGGCGAGACCCAGTACTTC
CSVNRGETQYF
>TRBV19|TRBJ2-2|TRBD1|NA
TGTGCCAGTAGTATTGGGACAGGGTTTGCCGGGGAGCTGTTTTTT
CASSIGTGFAGELFF
>TRBV29-1|TRBJ1-3|NA|NA
TGCAGTGCAGGGGACCGAGGCTCTGGAAACACCATATATTTT
CSAGDRGSGNTIYF
>TRBV19|TRBJ1-2|NA|NA
TGTGCCAGTAGTAAGCCGATGTCTGGGGACATAGCTAACTATGGCTACACCTTC
CASSKPMSGDIANYGYTF
>TRBV27|TRBJ2-7|TRBD1|NA
TGTGCCAGCAGTTTAGGGACAGGTCCCTACGAGCAGTACTTC
CASSLGTGPYEQYF
>TRBV2|TRBJ2-7|NA|NA
TGTGCCAGCAGCCCTACAGGGCTCTCCTACGAGCAGTACTTC
CASSPTGLSYEQYF
>TRBV13|TRBJ2-1|NA|NA
TGTGCCAGCAGCTTAGAGTCCCGGGTGGTTCCCCCCGATGAGCAGTTCTTC
CASSLESRVVPPDEQFF
>TRBV5-1|TRBJ1-1|NA|NA
TGCGCCAGCGGGGGCGGGGGTACTGAAGCTTTCTTT
CASGGGGTEAFF
>TRBV9|TRBJ1-3|NA|NA
TGTGCCAGCAGCGTAGGAGAGGTGTCTGGAAACACCATATATTTT
CASSVGEVSGNTIYF
>TRBV6-1|TRBJ2-5|NA|NA
TGTGCCAGCAACAACAGGGCGCGGGAGACCCAGTACTTC
CASNNRARETQYF
>TRBV6-1|TRBJ2-5|TRBD2|NA
TGTGCCAGGGGGGGAGGGCTGGAGACCCAGTACTTC
CARGGGLETQYF
>TRBV30|TRBJ1-1|TRBD1|once
TGTGCCTCCCAACAACCCGGGACAGGGAATACTGAAGCTTTCTTT
CASQQPGTGNTEAFF
>TRBV4-2|TRBJ2-1|TRBD2|NA
TGTGCCAGCAGCCAGGTGACTAGCGGGAGTGTGTTCTTC
CASSQVTSGSVFF
>TRBV11-3|TRBJ2-7|TRBD1|NA
TGTGCCAGCAGCTTAATGAGGACAGGGGAAACCTACGAGCAGTACTTC
CASSLMRTGETYEQYF
>TRBV7-9|TRBJ2-7|TRBD2|NA
TGTGCCAGCAGCTTTCCAACTAGCGGTACCTACGAGCAGTACTTC
CASSFPTSGTYEQYF
>TRBV5-4|TRBJ2-2|NA|NA
TGTGCCAGCAGCTCGACAGGTTACACCGGGGAGCTGTTTTTT
CASSSTGYTGELFF
>TRBV2|TRBJ2-7|NA|NA
TGTGCCGGAGCCCCATCCTTAGCTTACGAGCAGTACTTC
CAGAPSLAYEQYF